A selection of T cell receptor beta chains follows, all from one sample in a study of blood T cell repertoires in COVID-19. TCRdb keeps only in-frame clones here, not all; method: immunoSEQ multiplex PCR. The table lists under 200,000 clones, around four fifths of them singletons, with more than 7.5% in the top ten. Sequenced: peripheral blood. The receptors come from a man aged 35 to 55 who had recovered from COVID-19. Both conserved end residues are part of each CDR3. Fields, in order: J gene, clone size, D gene, CDR3 length, V gene, CDR3 protein, CDR3 DNA. The D gene is left open where the match is weak. A row's size may be missing; if present it is once, few, many or a size class.

TRBJ2-3 NA NA 14 TRBV19 CASSIETSTDTQYF TGTGCCAGTAGTATCGAGACTAGCACAGATACGCAGTATTTT
TRBJ1-4 NA NA 15 TRBV6-5 CASSYSRRGNEKLFF TGTGCCAGCAGTTACTCGCGGAGGGGAAATGAAAAACTGTTTTTT
TRBJ1-4 few NA 14 TRBV28 CASSLGGTGEKLFF TGTGCCAGCAGTTTAGGGGGCACGGGCGAAAAACTGTTTTTT
TRBJ2-5 few TRBD1 13 TRBV29-1 CSGSPGTEETQYF TGCAGCGGAAGCCCCGGGACAGAAGAGACCCAGTACTTC
TRBJ1-4 many NA 13 TRBV27 CASGDRPRGKLFF TGTGCCAGCGGAGACAGGCCGCGTGGAAAACTGTTTTTT
TRBJ2-1 once TRBD2 11 TRBV20-1 CSAIAGGTWVF TGCAGTGCGATAGCGGGAGGGACTTGGGTCTTC
TRBJ2-1 NA TRBD2 15 TRBV7-2 CASSSRGGRYNEQFF TGTGCCAGCAGCTCGCGGGGGGGCCGATACAATGAGCAGTTCTTC
TRBJ1-2 once NA 16 TRBV3-1/TRBV3-2 CASSQEGSGGAGGYTF TGTGCCAGCAGCCAAGAGGGAAGCGGGGGCGCAGGGGGCTACACCTTC
TRBJ1-6 NA NA 18 TRBV4-3 CASSQDLGVGSYNSPLHF TGCGCCAGCAGCCAAGATTTAGGGGTTGGCTCCTATAATTCACCCCTCCACTTT
TRBJ2-7 NA TRBD1 17 TRBV3-1/TRBV3-2 CASSHPKTGTDRYEQYF TGTGCCAGCAGCCACCCCAAAACAGGGACAGATCGCTACGAGCAGTACTTC
TRBJ1-1 NA NA 12 TRBV29-1 CSVGTGGTEAFF TGCAGCGTTGGGACTGGAGGGACTGAAGCTTTCTTT
TRBJ1-5 NA NA 16 TRBV6-2/TRBV6-3 CASSYGPGLSNQPQHF TGTGCCAGCAGTTACGGGCCGGGGTTAAGCAATCAGCCCCAGCATTTT
TRBJ2-2 NA TRBD2 15 TRBV9 CASSETSSYTGELFF TGTGCCAGCAGCGAGACTAGCAGTTACACCGGGGAGCTGTTTTTT
TRBJ2-1 NA NA 10 TRBV25-1 CASRSGEQFF TGTGCCAGCAGGAGCGGTGAGCAGTTCTTC
TRBJ1-2 NA TRBD1 13 TRBV12-3/TRBV12-4 CASSFDRDYGYTF TGTGCCAGCAGCTTTGACAGGGACTATGGCTACACCTTC
TRBJ2-3 NA NA 14 TRBV6-5 CASSLGSGTDTQYF TGTGCCAGCAGTCTGGGGAGCGGCACAGATACGCAGTATTTT
TRBJ2-1 NA NA 14 TRBV10-3 CAISGQASYNEQFF TGTGCCATCAGTGGACAGGCCTCCTACAATGAGCAGTTCTTC
TRBJ1-2 NA NA 14 TRBV29-1 CSVGGGKGTYGYTF TGCAGCGTTGGCGGGGGGAAAGGGACCTATGGCTACACCTTC
TRBJ1-4 NA TRBD1 15 TRBV9 CASSPMTGLNEKLFF TGTGCCAGCAGCCCCATGACAGGGTTAAATGAAAAACTGTTTTTT
TRBJ2-1 NA NA 13 TRBV19 CASNSPGYNEQFF TGTGCCAGTAATTCTCCAGGATACAATGAGCAGTTCTTC
TRBJ2-3 once NA 15 TRBV7-2 CASSLPLGAADTQYF TGTGCCAGCAGCTTGCCCCTGGGGGCAGCAGATACGCAGTATTTT
TRBJ2-7 NA NA 15 TRBV4-1 CASSQDSRAYGGQYF TGCGCCAGCAGCCAAGATTCTCGGGCGTACGGAGGGCAGTACTTC
TRBJ1-6 NA NA 15 TRBV30 CAWRGRDTHNSPLHF TGTGCCTGGAGGGGTCGGGACACTCATAATTCACCCCTCCACTTT
TRBJ2-1 NA TRBD2 13 TRBV5-1 CASSSRTRSEQFF TGCGCCAGCAGCTCCCGGACTAGGAGTGAGCAGTTCTTC
TRBJ1-6 NA NA 13 TRBV7-8 CASSLDLNSPLHF TGTGCCAGCAGCTTAGATCTTAATTCACCCCTCCACTTT
TRBJ1-1 NA NA 13 TRBV25-1 CASSDGVVTEAFF TGTGCCAGCAGTGACGGGGTTGTCACTGAAGCTTTCTTT
TRBJ2-5 NA NA 13 TRBV19 CASSIQHGETQYF TGTGCCAGTAGTATCCAGCACGGGGAGACCCAGTACTTC
TRBJ2-5 few TRBD2 14 TRBV20-1 CSASIVGGQETQYF TGCAGTGCTAGTATCGTGGGGGGGCAAGAGACCCAGTACTTC
TRBJ1-6 NA NA 15 TRBV2 CASSPQGTSNSPLHF TGTGCCAGCAGTCCCCAGGGGACCTCTAATTCACCCCTCCACTTT
TRBJ2-5 few NA 13 TRBV27 CASSLSYQETQYF TGTGCCAGCAGTTTATCCTACCAAGAGACCCAGTACTTC
TRBJ2-3 NA NA 12 TRBV5-6 CASSLEGYTQYF TGTGCCAGCAGCTTAGAGGGATATACGCAGTATTTT
TRBJ1-4 NA NA 17 TRBV28 CASTHRGGSRGPEKLFF TGTGCCAGCACCCACCGGGGGGGTAGCCGAGGACCGGAAAAACTGTTTTTT
TRBJ1-5 NA NA 19 TRBV21-1 CASSSQGNRGIPAIQPQHF TGTGCCAGCAGCTCCCAAGGAAACAGGGGGATACCGGCCATTCAGCCCCAGCATTTT
TRBJ1-4 NA NA 15 TRBV28 CASSMPRATNEKLFF TGTGCCAGCAGTATGCCCAGGGCAACTAATGAAAAACTGTTTTTT
TRBJ2-7 once NA 15 TRBV28 CASSPPTGNSYEQYF TGTGCCAGCAGTCCGCCTACAGGGAACTCCTACGAGCAGTACTTC
TRBJ2-5 NA TRBD2 15 TRBV7-2 CASSPGLAGRETQYF TGTGCCAGCAGCCCCGGACTAGCGGGACGCGAGACCCAGTACTTC
TRBJ2-5 few NA 12 TRBV6-5 CASSYRGETQYF TGTGCCAGCAGCTACAGAGGGGAGACCCAGTACTTC
TRBJ1-2 once TRBD1 15 TRBV2 CASSQRQGTNYGYTF TGTGCCAGCAGCCAAAGACAGGGTACGAACTATGGCTACACCTTC
TRBJ2-3 NA NA 15 TRBV6-5 CASSKQGMITDTQYF TGTGCCAGCAGTAAACAGGGAATGATCACAGATACGCAGTATTTT
TRBJ2-1 NA NA 15 TRBV4-3 CASSQRTHSYNEQFF TGCGCCAGCAGCCAGCGGACTCACTCCTACAATGAGCAGTTCTTC
TRBJ2-7 NA TRBD1 15 TRBV12-5 CASGADRGVSYEQYF TGTGCTAGTGGTGCCGACAGGGGGGTATCCTACGAGCAGTACTTC
TRBJ1-5 NA NA 13 TRBV30 CAWSSGKLGPQHF TGTGCCTGGAGTTCAGGGAAGCTTGGGCCCCAGCATTTT